This T cell receptor (beta chain) appears in the sequencing data of a study of blood T cell repertoires in COVID-19 (dated by TCRdb to about 2020). Background for the entire study: Samples from collaborators originated in the United States, Italy and Spain and spanned both the acute and convalescent phases of COVID-19. The dataset comprised deeply sampled blood TCRbeta repertoires from subjects exposed to, actively infected with, or recovered from COVID-19. The prospective study material was composed of cDNA or gDNA derived from T cells, B-cell-depleted T cells, or PBMCs. Nearly every sample came with metadata listing a de-identified subject ID, COVID-19 status, age in years and sex. A freely available public database, intended as a resource for researchers studying the immune response to SARS-CoV-2, is where the repertoires were released. The samples were drawn from two sources: the first 160 participants of the ongoing ImmuneRACE study, and 1,200 or so subjects contributed by 6 global collaborators. Where available, HLA class I and class II types were obtained from metadata supplied by the sample provider rather than from assay-based typing.

The collaborating institutions used their own protocols to collect whole blood in K2EDTA tubes. For TCRbeta analysis, collaborator samples were shipped as frozen whole blood, as isolated PBMCs, or as DNA extracted from either sample type. Looking up the germline V gene (reference sequence) yields CDR1 LGHDT and CDR2 YNNKEL. After removal of 1 base from V and 12 bases from J, the junction retains 9 bases not matched to a gene. The CDR3 goes from the cysteine to the phenylalanine over 18 residues. The CDR3 DNA has 54 bases and is translated from base 1. General conclusions and limits of the study: The amount of clinical and demographic metadata varied by source and participant and was provided uncurated.

The immunoSEQ Assay, a bias-controlled multiplex PCR, was used to amplify TCRbeta CDR3 regions from genomic DNA. In the authors' own workflow: Within the assay, amplification of reference gene primers was used to estimate how many nucleated cells each sample contained. To quantify the absolute abundance of each unique TCRbeta CDR3 rearrangement, sequence reads were collapsed and filtered. For each sample, productive Simpson clonality was calculated as the square root of Simpson's diversity index across productive rearrangements. Not all clones reach the TCRdb copy of this immuneACCESS table, which keeps in-frame sequences only. Checked studies attribute under half of the gap to unresolved V genes and leave the rest unexplained. V, J and clone size reflect that table, while D and trimming were determined from the DNA. The sample table holds tens of thousands of clones, of which approximately 82% were seen once. The ten largest clones capture about 10% of the sample.

Comments on this clone: Its antigen has not been determined. No much larger clone is present one base from it, and per-base qualities are unavailable.

The sequence was collected from a human donor in a cohort sampled during active COVID-19. The specimen was peripheral blood. Recombination linked TRBV3-1 (or the pseudogene TRBV3-2) to TRBJ2-6; TRBD2 lines up with 16 middle nucleotides. The nucleotide sequence reads as follows: TGTGCCAGCAGCCAAGTAGGAGGGACTAGCGGGAGGGCCGGCGTCCTGACTTTC. It translates as CASSQVGGTSGRAGVLTF.